Presented here are 27 T cell receptor beta chains from one specimen sequenced in a study of blood T cell repertoires in COVID-19 (dated by TCRdb to about 2020). Library preparation employed the immunoSEQ multiplex PCR assay. TCRdb holds this immuneACCESS table with in-frame rearrangements only. Some clones are missing; in checked studies, unresolved V genes explain under half, and the rest has no known cause. The sample has approximately 270,000 clones on record, 80% to 95% of them singletons. About 3% of the sample is taken by the ten largest. The sequencing sample was made of PBMCs or T cells enriched from blood (not recorded which). These receptors were collected from a man between 40 and 49 years old who had been exposed to COVID-19.

The V gene is TRBV5-5, the J gene TRBJ1-3, with D possibly being TRBD1 (6 bases). Trimming cost V 4 bases and J 2 bases, with 16 bases left between them. The CDR3 consists of 16 residues. Per the germline V gene, CDR1 is SGHKS and CDR2 is YYEKEE (reference sequence). In DNA form, the CDR3 reads TGTGCCAGCAGCCAACTCCGACAGGCTACTGGAAACACCATATATTTT. It specifies CASSQLRQATGNTIYF.

V and J are TRBV7-9 and TRBJ1-1, with 7 positions matching TRBD1. The CDR3 runs 15 residues. Germline lookup yields CDR1 SEHNR and CDR2 FQNEAQ (reference sequence). J lost 1 base, V lost 4 bases, and 6 bases had no gene match. The chain's CDR3 is CASSSSDRANTEAFF. CDR3 sequence (DNA): TGTGCCAGCAGCTCCTCCGACAGGGCGAACACTGAAGCTTTCTTT.

V usage is TRBV11-2 and J usage is TRBJ1-1; 8 positions agree with TRBD1. The V gene end was trimmed by 1 base and the J gene end by 2 bases; junction bases not matched to a gene: 3. Germline CDR1 and CDR2: SGHAT and FQNNGV. The CDR3 has 15 amino acids. The CDR3 DNA is TGTGCCAGCAGCTTAGGAACAGGGGGTAACACTGAAGCTTTCTTT. Translating gives CASSLGTGGNTEAFF.

The chain's CDR3 is CASSLGSANTGELFF. The CDR3 nucleotides read TGTGCCAGCAGCTTAGGTAGCGCGAACACCGGGGAGCTGTTTTTT. J is TRBJ2-2 and V is TRBV11-3, with a weak D call TRBD2 (5 bases). V was clipped by 1 base and J by 0 bases, with 6 bases between them. CDR3 length equals 15 residues. CDR1 and CDR2 from the germline V gene are SGHNT and YENEEA.

This chain links TRBV6-6 with TRBJ1-2, with 9 bases identical to TRBD1. The ends lost 6 bases at V and 6 bases at J; junction bases unmatched: 8. The CDR3 consists of 14 residues. The germline gives CDR1 MNHNY, CDR2 SVGAGI (reference sequence). The CDR3 nucleotides are TGTGCCAGCAGACAAACAGGGGGCGGGGATGGCTACACCTTC. Protein product: CASRQTGGGDGYTF.

The gene calls are TRBV12-3 or TRBV12-4 and TRBJ2-1, with TRBD1 matching 9 bases. This CDR3 contains 13 residues. V lost 2 bases to trimming and J lost 8 bases; unmatched junction nucleotides: 1. CDR3: CASSLRTGDEQFF. The CDR3, as DNA: TGTGCCAGCAGTTTAAGGACAGGGGATGAGCAGTTCTTC.

V gene TRBV5-1 combines with J gene TRBJ1-1; the match to TRBD1 covers 7 bases. Trimming removed 4 bases from V and 0 bases from J; junction bases left unmatched: 3. Per germline, CDR1 SGHRS and CDR2 YFSETQ. The CDR3 runs 14 residues. The CDR3: CASSRDRMNTEAFF. The CDR3 nucleotides are TGCGCCAGCAGCAGGGACAGAATGAACACTGAAGCTTTCTTT.

The chain employs TRBV13 and TRBJ2-7; maybe TRBD2 (5 bases). CDR1 PRHDT and CDR2 FYEKMQ come from the germline V gene (reference sequence). The V end lost 5 bases, the J end lost 1 base, and 12 bases lay between the germline ends. The CDR3 is made up of 14 amino acids. For the CDR3, the DNA is TGTGCCAGCAGCCAGGCCCGGGGATCCTACGAGCAGTACTTC. Protein: CASSQARGSYEQYF.

V usage is TRBV4-2 and J usage is TRBJ1-1; tentatively, D is TRBD1 (5 bases). Trimming took 2 bases from V and 10 from J, leaving 14 bases between them. Per the germline V gene, CDR1 is LGHNA and CDR2 is YNFKEQ. The CDR3 loop spans 13 amino acids. DNA of the CDR3: TGTGCCAGCAGCCAAAAGGGTGCAGGGCGAGCTTTCTTT. Its protein product is CASSQKGAGRAFF.

The rearrangement joins TRBV3-1 (or the pseudogene TRBV3-2) to TRBJ2-1; D is possibly TRBD2 (7 bases). Per germline, CDR1 LGHDT and CDR2 YNNKEL (reference sequence). Trimming shortened V by 3 bases and J by 5 bases, and 20 bases separated the two germline ends. This CDR3 has 17 amino acids. The CDR3 DNA reads as TGTGCCAGCAGCCAGGGTGCGGGGGCCGCAAGACACAATGAGCAGTTCTTC. It translates to CASSQGAGAARHNEQFF.

The chain combines TRBV5-1 with TRBJ2-3; TRBD2 agrees at 9 bases. Unmatched junction bases numbered 6, after V lost 1 base and J lost 6 bases. The CDR3 length is 15 residues. Germline CDR1 reads SGHRS; CDR2 reads YFSETQ. The CDR3 region has the DNA TGCGCCAGCAGCTTGAGTAGCGGGAGCTTCGATACGCAGTATTTT. As protein: CASSLSSGSFDTQYF.

The V call is TRBV3-1 (or the pseudogene TRBV3-2), the J call TRBJ1-1, with no clear D. Trimming removed 1 base from V and 0 bases from J, with 6 bases in between. Germline V CDR1 and CDR2: LGHDT, YNNKEL (reference sequence). CDR3 length: 14 residues. CDR3 amino acids: CASSQVLLNTEAFF. DNA of the CDR3: TGTGCCAGCAGCCAAGTACTACTGAACACTGAAGCTTTCTTT.

V and J are TRBV10-3 and TRBJ2-1, with 15 nucleotides matching TRBD2. In germline, CDR1 is ENHRY, CDR2 SYGVKD. The CDR3 length is 13 residues. V was pared by 3 bases and J by 16 bases, with 4 bases of the junction left unmatched. Written as DNA, the CDR3 is TGTGCCATCAGTGATGGGACTAGCGGGAGGATATTCTTC. Translation: CAISDGTSGRIFF.

The chain joins TRBV4-3 to TRBJ2-1; 9 nucleotides line up with TRBD2. The V gene's germline CDR1 is LGHNA and CDR2 YSLEER. This CDR3 is built from 17 residues. With V trimmed by 0 bases and J by 9 bases, 12 bases remained unmatched. As DNA, the CDR3 is TGCGCCAGCAGCCAAGACGTCGGCGGGAGGGCCTGGGTTGAGCAGTTCTTC. It is translated as CASSQDVGGRAWVEQFF.

This chain links TRBV27 with TRBJ2-1; the D is unclear. The germline V and J ends were trimmed by 6 bases and 10 bases, with 10 bases remaining between them. This CDR3 region has 11 residues. Looked up from germline, CDR1 is MNHEY and CDR2 is SMNVEV (reference sequence). DNA for the CDR3: TGTGCCAGCAGGGTCGGTTGGGAGCAGTTCTTC. Translated, it gives CASRVGWEQFF.

The V gene is TRBV4-1, the J gene TRBJ2-7; 8 bases are a match to TRBD1. CDR1 MGHRA and CDR2 YSYEKL come from the germline V gene. Unmatched junction bases numbered 6, after V lost 1 base and J lost 4 bases. The CDR3 is 15 amino acids. The CDR3 is CASSQVDRGTYEQYF. Written as DNA, the CDR3 is TGCGCCAGCAGCCAAGTAGACAGGGGAACATACGAGCAGTACTTC.

The rearrangement uses TRBV2 and TRBJ2-6; 8 bases fit TRBD1. Germline V gene lookup returns CDR1 SNHLY and CDR2 FYNNEI. CDR3 length: 17 residues. Unmatched junction bases numbered 7, after V lost 6 bases and J lost 0 bases. The CDR3 loop is CASSWTGRSSGANVLTF. CDR3 nucleotides: TGTGCCAGCAGCTGGACAGGGCGAAGCTCTGGGGCCAACGTCCTGACTTTC. Full variable domain (missing parts from reference TRBV2 and TRBJ2-6): EPEVTQTPSHQVTQMGQEVILRCVPISNHLYFYWYRQILGQKVEFLVSFYNNEISEKSEIFDDQFSVERPDGSNFTLKIRSTKLEDSAMYFCASSWTGRSSGANVLTFGAGSRLTVL.

The chain employs TRBV24-1 and TRBJ2-2, with a weak D call TRBD1 (5 bases). From germline, CDR1 is KGHDR and CDR2 SFDVKD. Trimming shortened V by 3 bases and J by 7 bases, and 17 bases separated the two germline ends. CDR3 length equals 16 residues. In DNA form, the CDR3 reads TGTGCCACCAGTGATCTTGGGGCTATAATGGGCGGGGAGCTGTTTTTT. Translating it yields CATSDLGAIMGGELFF.

With respect to this clone: The sample contains more than one DNA sequence encoding this CDR3. The V and J genes are TRBV25-1 and TRBJ1-6; TRBD1 matches 8 bases. The CDR3 has 14 residues. Trimming cost V 2 bases and J 7 bases; bases outside gene matches: 1. Germline V gene data show CDR1 as MGHDK and CDR2 as SYGVNS. In DNA, the CDR3 is TGTGCCAGCAGTGAAACAGGGGGAAATTCACCCCTCCACTTT. Amino acids: CASSETGGNSPLHF.

This clone was observed a single time. This chain links TRBV28 with TRBJ1-1; 9 bases line up with TRBD1. There are 15 residues in the CDR3. The V gene end was trimmed by 6 bases and the J gene end by 3 bases; junction bases not matched to a gene: 8. The germline V gene has CDR1 MDHEN and CDR2 SYDVKM. The CDR3 loop is CASSPTWDRDTEAFF. The CDR3 DNA reads as TGTGCCAGCAGCCCTACCTGGGACAGGGACACTGAAGCTTTCTTT.

The rearrangement uses TRBV10-2 and TRBJ2-1, with a tentative D call TRBD2 (5 bases). V was shortened by 3 bases and J by 8 bases, with 14 bases between the two germline ends. CDR1 and CDR2 (germline): WSHSY, SAAADI. CDR3 length equals 14 residues. The CDR3 here is CASSEPSMSDEQFF. The CDR3 bases are TGCGCCAGCAGTGAACCTAGCATGAGCGATGAGCAGTTCTTC.

The CDR3 DNA follows: TGTGCCAGCTCACTGACAGGGGAGGATTCACCCCTCCACTTT. The encoded protein is CASSLTGEDSPLHF. The chain carries TRBV18 and TRBJ1-6, with TRBD1 matching over 8 bases. Trimming cost V 4 bases and J 8 bases; bases outside gene matches: 4. The CDR3 sequence is 14 residues long. Per germline, CDR1 KGHSH and CDR2 LQKENI.

The CDR3 coding sequence is TGTGCCAGCAGTCAGGCAGGGACAACTAATGAAAAACTGTTTTTT. Translation: CASSQAGTTNEKLFF. This chain uses TRBV27 with TRBJ1-4; D perhaps matches TRBD1 (5 bases). CDR1 is MNHEY and CDR2 is SMNVEV in the germline V gene (reference sequence). The CDR3 extends over 15 amino acids. Trimming took off 5 bases at V and 0 bases at J, with 10 bases between the two ends.

Turning to this clone: Additional DNA sequences in this sample encode the identical CDR3. The V and J genes are TRBV28 and TRBJ2-7; 9 bases fit TRBD2. CDR3 length equals 14 residues. Unmatched junction bases numbered 3, after V lost 3 bases and J lost 3 bases. Germline lookup yields CDR1 MDHEN and CDR2 SYDVKM. The CDR3 DNA follows: TGTGCCAGCAGTTTTAGCGGGAGTAGCTACGAGCAGTACTTC. Translation: CASSFSGSSYEQYF.

The chain is built from TRBV19 and TRBJ2-6; TRBD1 matches at 7 bases. V lost 6 bases, J lost 1 base, and 3 bases stayed unmatched. CDR3 length: 15 amino acids. From germline, CDR1 is LNHDA and CDR2 SQIVND (reference sequence). The CDR3 reads CASSLGQSGANVLTF. The CDR3 nucleotides read TGTGCCAGTAGCTTGGGACAGTCTGGGGCCAACGTCCTGACTTTC.

This clone was seen a few times. This chain joins TRBV5-4 and TRBJ2-7; 9 positions match TRBD1. Germline V gene sequence: CDR1 SGHNT, CDR2 YYREEE (reference sequence). This CDR3 is 15 amino acids long. Losses at the gene ends were 6 bases for V and 7 bases for J; bases not matched to a gene: 14. CDR3 amino acids: CASTPGGTGSREQYF. The CDR3 coding sequence is TGTGCCAGCACGCCCGGGGGGACAGGGAGTCGGGAGCAGTACTTC.

This chain joins TRBV19 and TRBJ2-6; TRBD2 is a possible D gene (5 bases). V was trimmed by 6 bases and J by 2 bases, leaving 17 bases between them. This CDR3 region has 17 residues. Germline assignment: CDR1 LNHDA and CDR2 SQIVND (reference sequence). CDR3 DNA: TGTGCCAGTAGCCCCTCCCCCGGGAAGCCTGGGGCCAACGTCCTGACTTTC. This gives the protein CASSPSPGKPGANVLTF.